The clone carrying this T cell receptor (beta chain) showed up many times. Its antigen is unidentified. Amplification yielded TCR beta CDR3 regions, with RNA transcripts as the source. Carried out on the TCR CDR3, a first-round RT-PCR used the HTBI primer set. Via MiXCR, TCRdb re-called the multiplex PCR reads, giving one row per CDR3 protein. The sample holds around 760,000 distinct CDR3 sequences, roughly a third seen once. The sample is drawn from a study of T cells in Graves' hyperthyroidism and ophthalmopathy. After removal of 2 bases from V and 8 bases from J, the junction contained 13 bases not matched to a gene. The CDR3 runs 16 residues. CDR1 SGHTA and CDR2 FQGNSA come from the germline V gene. Participants, patients aged 18 to 65, had newly diagnosed hyperthyroidism with a duration under 2 months. Exclusion followed for patients with uncontrolled infection, other autoimmune disease, pregnancy or lactation.

Overall study results and limits: Peripheral blood also featured most of the thyroid clonotypes expanded above 0.001.

The sequencing sample was made of blood. The chain is built from TRBV7-2 and TRBJ1-2; 8 bases match TRBD1. This clonotype was sampled from a woman between 40 and 50 years old with Graves' hyperthyroidism. The CDR3 coding sequence is TGTGCCAGCAGCTTATCCGCTAGGACAGGGCAAGGCGGCTACACCTTC. Encoded protein: CASSLSARTGQGGYTF.